The clone carrying this TCR beta chain was seen a handful of times. This specimen comes from a study of blood T cell repertoires in COVID-19. The overall study: Samples came from the United States, Italy and Spain, spanning acute and convalescent COVID-19. T cells, B-cell-depleted T cells, or PBMCs provided the cDNA or gDNA that served as material.

Original processing notes: Counts of nucleated cells, estimated from reference gene primer amplification, were obtained. Profiled with immunoSEQ multiplex PCR; TCRdb holds only in-frame clones, not every one. V and J calls and clone size are copied from that table; D and trimming were computed from the DNA. The repertoire holds around 29,000 clones, roughly nine tenths seen once, with under 15% in the top ten. The germline V gene has CDR1 MDHEN and CDR2 SYDVKM. The CDR3 spans 15 residues. After removal of 5 bases from V and 0 bases from J, the junction contained 3 bases not matched to a gene. V gene TRBV28 combines with J gene TRBJ2-2, with 7 nucleotides matching TRBD1. The sample consisted of peripheral blood. The TCR originated in a man aged 65-85 years with active COVID-19. The CDR3 spells CASSRQGTNTGELFF. The CDR3 nucleotides are TGTGCCAGCAGTAGACAGGGCACGAACACCGGGGAGCTGTTTTTT.